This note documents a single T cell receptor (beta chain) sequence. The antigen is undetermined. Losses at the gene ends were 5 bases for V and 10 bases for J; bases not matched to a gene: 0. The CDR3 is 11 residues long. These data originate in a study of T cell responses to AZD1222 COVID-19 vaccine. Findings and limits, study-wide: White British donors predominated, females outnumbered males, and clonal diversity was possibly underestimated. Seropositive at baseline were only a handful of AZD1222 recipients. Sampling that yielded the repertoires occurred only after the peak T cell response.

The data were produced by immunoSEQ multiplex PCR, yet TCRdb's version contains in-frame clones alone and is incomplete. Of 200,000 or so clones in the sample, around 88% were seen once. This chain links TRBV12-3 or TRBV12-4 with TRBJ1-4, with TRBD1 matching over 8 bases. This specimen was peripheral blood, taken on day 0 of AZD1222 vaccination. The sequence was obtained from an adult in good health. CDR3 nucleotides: TGTGCCAGCAGTGACAGGGGAAAACTGTTTTTT. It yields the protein CASSDRGKLFF.